This T cell receptor (beta chain) emerged from a study of early T cells in non-severe SARS-CoV-2 infection. Study in general: Unsorted whole-blood RNA was sequenced in bulk, leaving chains unpaired.

With 3 bases removed from V and 9 bases from J, the gap between germline ends came to 12 bases. CDR3 length: 13 residues. This clonotype is deemed medium-sized. The TCR library protocol attached unique molecular identifiers to the individual cDNA molecules. TCRdb independently ran MiXCR on the 5' RACE reads; one entry per CDR3 protein. The sample contains roughly 41,000 distinct CDR3 sequences, over 3.5% of which appear only once. Sequences were obtained from whole blood. The V and J genes are TRBV12-3 or TRBV12-4 and TRBJ1-5, with D uncertain. The TCR comes from an adult who was a healthcare worker with PCR-confirmed SARS-CoV-2 infection or an uninfected control (not recorded which). This CDR3 reads CASSLKVLTPQHF. CDR3 in DNA: TGTGCCAGCAGTTTGAAGGTACTAACGCCCCAGCATTTT.